Listed below are T cell receptor beta chains from one sample, sequenced in a study of T cells after yellow fever vaccination. TCRdb independently ran MiXCR on the 5' RACE reads; one entry per CDR3 protein. Of roughly 520,000 distinct CDR3 sequences in the sample, around a fifth were seen once. Sequenced material: PBMCs, taken 20 to 25 days after the first yellow fever vaccination. Receptors were obtained from a man between 18 and 35 years old who received the YFV17D yellow fever vaccine. Each CDR3 is given without its conserved first and last residue. The order of the fields is V gene, J gene, CDR3 protein.

>TRBV6-6|TRBJ1-1
ASSDIMNTEAF
>TRBV20-1|TRBJ2-3
SARSRVGTDTQY
>TRBV5-6|TRBJ2-4
ASSSPGTGGNIQY
>TRBV4-1|TRBJ2-1
ASSQVGRGGYNEQF
>TRBV14|TRBJ2-7
ASSQMDRHAEQY
>TRBV12-3/TRBV12-4|TRBJ2-5
ASSAAEFEETQY
>TRBV7-2|TRBJ2-7
ASSFDPYEQY
>TRBV4-3|TRBJ2-3
ASSQGIGRTTDTQY
>TRBV24-1|TRBJ2-2
ATSDPGTGFTGELF
>TRBV5-1|TRBJ2-4
ASSHRDREVNIQY
>TRBV7-9|TRBJ2-3
ASSLTPTSTDTQY
>TRBV7-9|TRBJ2-4
ASSLWGGLAENIQY
>TRBV2|TRBJ2-1
ASSEVTLGSYNEQF
>TRBV30|TRBJ2-7
AWSFGQGYEQY
>TRBV29-1|TRBJ1-1
SVAREGEAF
>TRBV7-9|TRBJ1-4
ASSFGQYATNEKLF
>TRBV12-3/TRBV12-4|TRBJ1-1
ASSSLTLEGKNTEAF
>TRBV7-2|TRBJ2-2
ASSPRGTPNTGELF
>TRBV19|TRBJ2-5
ASRQQGGVKTQY
>TRBV7-2|TRBJ1-1
ASSFVRGEAEAF
>TRBV7-3|TRBJ2-1
ASSTSTEYEQF
>TRBV13|TRBJ2-1
ASSHGTSKYNEQF
>TRBV24-1|TRBJ2-1
ATSDQGLAGNNEQF
>TRBV3-1|TRBJ2-1
ASSQTSGRYEQF
>TRBV25-1|TRBJ2-1
ASSDSVSSGGTYNEQF
>TRBV19|TRBJ1-5
ASSIDLGQGGQPQH
>TRBV29-1|TRBJ1-5
SVQGSGIDQPQH
>TRBV11-2|TRBJ1-6
ASSLGRRDRTKLLHSPLH
>TRBV5-1|TRBJ2-5
ASGTGTQETQY